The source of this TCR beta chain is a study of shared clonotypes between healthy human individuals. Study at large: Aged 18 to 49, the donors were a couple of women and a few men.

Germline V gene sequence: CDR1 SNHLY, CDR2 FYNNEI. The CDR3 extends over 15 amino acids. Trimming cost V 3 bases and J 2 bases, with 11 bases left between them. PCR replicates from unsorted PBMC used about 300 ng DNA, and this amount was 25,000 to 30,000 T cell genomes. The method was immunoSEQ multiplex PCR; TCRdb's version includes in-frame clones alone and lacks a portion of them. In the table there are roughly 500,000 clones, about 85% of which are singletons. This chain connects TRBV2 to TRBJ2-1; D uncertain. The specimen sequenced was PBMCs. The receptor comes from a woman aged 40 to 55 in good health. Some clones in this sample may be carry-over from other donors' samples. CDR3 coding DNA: TGTGCCAGCAGTGAGCTGGGGTCGACCTACAATGAGCAGTTCTTC. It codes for CASSELGSTYNEQFF.